This entry lists 32 T cell receptor beta chains sequenced from one sample in a study of blood T cell repertoires in COVID-19. TCRdb's copy holds only in-frame clones and misses some; the assay was immunoSEQ multiplex PCR. The sample yields approximately 170,000 clones, around 84% seen once. Material: peripheral blood. These TCRs come from a woman aged 70 to 79 with COVID-19, enrolled during active disease.

This chain connects TRBV12-3 or TRBV12-4 to TRBJ2-5, with unresolved D. V gave up 1 base and J gave up 5 bases, with 8 bases separating them. This CDR3 comprises 13 residues. The CDR3 coding sequence is TGTGCCAGCAGTTTAGGAGGATGGGAGACCCAGTACTTC. Encoded protein: CASSLGGWETQYF.

This chain joins TRBV4-1 and TRBJ2-7, with 9 bases lining up with TRBD1. Trimming removed 5 bases from V and 7 bases from J; junction bases left unmatched: 12. This CDR3 spans 15 amino acids. Germline V gene data show CDR1 as MGHRA and CDR2 as YSYEKL. CDR3 sequence reads: CASSLGGTGRKEQYF. CDR3 DNA: TGCGCCAGCAGCTTGGGCGGGACAGGGCGTAAAGAGCAGTACTTC.

J is TRBJ1-5 and V is TRBV19; no firm D call. The CDR3 length is 16 residues. V was cut by 4 bases and J by 2 bases, with 15 bases left in between. Per the germline V gene, CDR1 is LNHDA and CDR2 is SQIVND (reference sequence). The CDR3 DNA follows: TGTGCCAGTAGTAAGGCCGTCTTCCGGGGCAATCAGCCCCAGCATTTT. It codes for CASSKAVFRGNQPQHF. Filled out from reference TRBV19 and TRBJ1-5, the complete variable domain reads DGGITQSPKYLFRKEGQNVTLSCEQNLNHDAMYWYRQDPGQGLRLIYYSQIVNDFQKGDIAEGYSVSREKKESFPLTVTSAQKNPTAFYLCASSKAVFRGNQPQHFGDGTRLSIL.

The J gene is TRBJ2-7, the V gene TRBV7-3; 7 bases match TRBD1. This CDR3 contains 14 residues. The V gene's germline CDR1 is SGHTA and CDR2 FQGTGA. Losses at the gene ends were 5 bases for V and 3 bases for J; bases not matched to a gene: 7. This CDR3 reads CASSIKGQVYEQYV. CDR3 in DNA: TGTGCCAGCAGCATAAAAGGACAGGTCTACGAGCAGTACGTC.

This rearrangement joins TRBV27 to TRBJ2-1; 10 nucleotides agree with TRBD2. J was trimmed by 5 bases and V by 1 base; bases with no gene match: 5. From germline, CDR1 is MNHEY and CDR2 SMNVEV (reference sequence). The CDR3 covers 16 residues. Here the CDR3 DNA reads TGTGCCAGCAGTTTATTGGGACTAGCGAAAGACAATGAGCAGTTCTTC. Amino acid sequence: CASSLLGLAKDNEQFF.

CDR3 nucleotides: TGTGCCAGCAGTCTCGGGGGAAACCAAGAGACCCAGTACTTC. It encodes CASSLGGNQETQYF. The rearrangement joins TRBV6-5 to TRBJ2-5; possible D gene TRBD2, 6 bases. The CDR3 covers 14 residues. The ends were cut back, 5 bases at V and 0 bases at J, with 10 bases in the middle. Per the germline V gene, CDR1 is MNHEY and CDR2 is SVGAGI.

The genes are TRBV6-2 or TRBV6-3 and TRBJ1-2; D is unclear. The CDR3 loop spans 14 amino acids. Trimming pared 0 bases from V and 1 base from J, leaving 6 bases between. Germline lookup yields CDR1 MNHEY and CDR2 SVGEGT. The CDR3 sequence is CASSYSSFNYGYTF. The DNA for the CDR3 is TGTGCCAGCAGTTACTCTTCCTTTAACTATGGCTACACCTTC.

This clone was found a few times. The rearrangement links TRBV3-1 (or the pseudogene TRBV3-2) to TRBJ2-7, with a tentative D call TRBD1 (6 bases). Trimming pared 2 bases from V and 7 bases from J, leaving 12 bases between. The CDR3 totals 13 residues. Germline values: CDR1 LGHDT, CDR2 YNNKEL (reference sequence). The CDR3 region is CASSQSLQGEQYV. DNA for the CDR3: TGTGCCAGCAGCCAATCCCTCCAGGGGGAGCAGTACGTC.

J is TRBJ2-7 and V is TRBV5-6, with D tentatively TRBD1 (6 bases). In germline, CDR1 is SGHDT, CDR2 YYEEEE. V lost 2 bases and J lost 0, with 12 bases in between. There are 15 residues in the CDR3. CDR3 nucleotide sequence: TGTGCCAGCAGCTTAGACAGGCTAACCTCCTACGAGCAGTACTTC. Its protein is CASSLDRLTSYEQYF.

This sequence joins TRBV10-2 and TRBJ1-3; 7 positions match TRBD1. The CDR3 loop spans 16 amino acids. The V gene end was trimmed by 10 bases and the J gene end by 4 bases; junction bases not matched to a gene: 16. Germline V gene lookup returns CDR1 WSHSY and CDR2 SAAADI. CDR3 protein: CATKALWQGDGNTIYF. CDR3 bases: TGCGCCACTAAAGCCCTGTGGCAGGGGGACGGAAACACCATATATTTT.

This clone was seen a few times. The V gene is TRBV19, the J gene TRBJ1-2; TRBD1 aligns across 7 bases. The CDR3 contains 13 residues. The V segment lost 10 bases and the J segment 3 bases; nucleotides outside the gene matches: 8. CDR1 LNHDA and CDR2 SQIVND come from the germline V gene (reference sequence). CDR3 sequence reads: CATTSDRDYGYTF. The CDR3 DNA reads TGTGCCACCACCTCAGACAGGGACTATGGCTACACCTTC.

This chain connects TRBV28 to TRBJ1-4; 11 positions match TRBD1. The germline V gene encodes CDR1 MDHEN and CDR2 SYDVKM. The trim removed 9 bases at V and 7 bases at J, leaving 10 bases unmatched. The CDR3 runs 15 residues. The CDR3 nucleotides read TGTGCCAGTCGGACAGGGGGCATCGTGAGTGAAAAACTGTTTTTT. Amino acid sequence: CASRTGGIVSEKLFF.

This clone was observed a handful of times. The chain couples TRBV28 to TRBJ1-5; the D is unclear. Trimming cost V 6 bases and J 6 bases, with 18 bases left between them. The V gene's germline CDR1 is MDHEN and CDR2 SYDVKM. The CDR3 is 15 amino acids. CDR3 nucleotides: TGTGCCAGCAGCCGAAACGTCGGGTTATCTCAGCCCCAGCATTTT. Protein: CASSRNVGLSQPQHF. Supplemented by reference TRBV28 and TRBJ1-5, the full variable domain reads DVKVTQSSRYLVKRTGEKVFLECVQDMDHENMFWYRQDPGLGLRLIYFSYDVKMKEKGDIPEGYSVSREKKERFSLILESASTNQTSMYLCASSRNVGLSQPQHFGDGTRLSIL.

This clone was counted once. The rearrangement links TRBV29-1 to TRBJ2-1; 15 nucleotides match TRBD2. CDR1 and CDR2 from the germline V gene are SQVTM and ANQGSEA. The CDR3 runs 17 residues. The junction had 8 bases not matched to a gene; V was cut back by 4 bases and J by 4 bases. CDR3 sequence reads: CSVGGLAGGAGYNEQFF. The CDR3 nucleotides read TGCAGCGTTGGAGGACTAGCGGGAGGGGCGGGATACAATGAGCAGTTCTTC.

The genes are TRBV4-2 and TRBJ2-1, with 7 bases fitting TRBD2. Germline V gives CDR1 LGHNA, CDR2 YNFKEQ. Trimming at V came to 4 bases and at J to 6 bases, leaving 6 bases not matched to a gene. This CDR3 has 14 residues. The CDR3 DNA reads as TGTGCCAGCAGCCTAGGGACTACCATCAATGAGCAGTTCTTC. Translating gives CASSLGTTINEQFF.

This sequence joins TRBV28 and TRBJ1-5, with a weak D call TRBD1 (5 bases). Germline values: CDR1 MDHEN, CDR2 SYDVKM. Trimming took off 3 bases at V and 9 bases at J, with 15 bases between the two ends. CDR3 size: 14 residues. CDR3 protein: CASSLGQALRPQHF. The DNA of the CDR3 is TGTGCCAGCAGTTTGGGGCAGGCCCTCAGGCCCCAGCATTTT.

The chain links TRBV27 to TRBJ1-2; 9 bases align to TRBD1. The length of the CDR3 is 13 residues. Germline V gene sequence: CDR1 MNHEY, CDR2 SMNVEV (reference sequence). V gave up 7 bases and J gave up 5 bases; unmatched junction bases: 5. CDR3 DNA sequence: TGTGCCAGCACGGGACAGGGACTGTATGGCTACACCTTC. This sequence encodes CASTGQGLYGYTF.

J is TRBJ1-5 and V is TRBV29-1, with D tentatively TRBD1 (5 bases). Germline V lookup: CDR1 SQVTM, CDR2 ANQGSEA. Between the trimmed V and J ends, which lost 4 bases and 7 bases, there was a span of 11 bases. The CDR3 contains 12 residues. For the CDR3, the DNA is TGCAGCGTTGGCCAGGAGGGGCAGCCCCAGCATTTT. As protein: CSVGQEGQPQHF. Combining the CDR3 with reference TRBV29-1 and TRBJ1-5 gives the whole variable domain SAVISQKPSRDICQRGTSLTIQCQVDSQVTMMFWYRQQPGQSLTLIATANQGSEATYESGFVIDKFPISRPNLTFSTLTVSNMSPEDSSIYLCSVGQEGQPQHFGDGTRLSIL.

In nucleotides, the CDR3 is TGCGCCAGCAGCTTGGAGGGACTAGCGGGAGCAGAGACCCAGTACTTC. Translating it yields CASSLEGLAGAETQYF. The V call is TRBV5-1, the J call TRBJ2-5, with 14 bases that match TRBD2. V was clipped by 0 bases and J by 4 bases; unmatched bases: 2. Germline loops: CDR1 SGHRS, CDR2 YFSETQ. The CDR3 is made up of 16 amino acids.

The chain joins TRBV5-6 to TRBJ2-1, with a tentative D call TRBD1 (6 bases). Per germline, CDR1 SGHDT and CDR2 YYEEEE. Trimming took off 3 bases at V and 4 bases at J, with 8 bases between the two ends. The CDR3 extends over 13 amino acids. DNA of the CDR3: TGTGCCAGCAGCTCGGACAGATACAATGAGCAGTTCTTC. Its protein is CASSSDRYNEQFF.

V and J are TRBV13 and TRBJ1-6; 12 nucleotides line up with TRBD1. Germline CDR1 is PRHDT and CDR2 is FYEKMQ (reference sequence). CDR3 length equals 16 residues. The V and J ends lost 4 bases and 7 bases, in that order; junction bases with no gene match: 5. The CDR3 DNA follows: TGTGCCAGCAGCTCGGGACAGGGGGCAATCAATTCACCCCTCCACTTT. This gives the protein CASSSGQGAINSPLHF. Full variable domain (rest looked up from reference TRBV13 and TRBJ1-6): AAGVIQSPRHLIKEKRETATLKCYPIPRHDTVYWYQQGPGQDPQFLISFYEKMQSDKGSIPDRFSAQQFSDYHSELNMSSLELGDSALYFCASSSGQGAINSPLHFGNGTRLTVT.

This chain joins TRBV6-5 and TRBJ2-1, with D possibly TRBD2 on 5 matching bases. Between the trimmed V and J ends, which lost 5 bases and 9 bases, there was a span of 11 bases. The CDR3 sequence is 12 residues long. Germline CDR1 reads MNHEY; CDR2 reads SVGAGI. Here the CDR3 DNA reads TGTGCCAGCAGTCATGACTACCGTGAGCAGTTCTTC. Its translation is CASSHDYREQFF.

The rearrangement joins TRBV28 to TRBJ2-5, with a weak D call TRBD1 (6 bases). Trimming removed 4 bases at V and 6 bases at J, with 18 bases between. The CDR3 covers 15 residues. The V gene's germline CDR1 is MDHEN and CDR2 SYDVKM. The DNA for the CDR3 is TGTGCCAGCAGTTCGGATCGGGGACACGCAAAGACCCAGTACTTC. The encoded protein is CASSSDRGHAKTQYF.

This chain joins TRBV7-2 and TRBJ2-3; 10 bases map to TRBD2. The CDR3 totals 18 residues. Germline V CDR1 and CDR2: SGHTA, FQGNSA. J lost 6 bases, V lost 2 bases, and 14 bases had no gene match. The CDR3 nucleotides are TGTGCCAGCAGCTTACTTGGGGCTAGCGGGGGCCTCCGGGATACGCAGTATTTT. The encoded protein is CASSLLGASGGLRDTQYF.

The chain couples TRBV5-1 to TRBJ1-1; D gene unclear. Germline V gives CDR1 SGHRS, CDR2 YFSETQ. The V end lost 3 bases, the J end lost 3 bases, and 12 bases lay between the germline ends. CDR3 length: 14 amino acids. The CDR3 nucleotides read TGCGCCAGCAGCTATTTTCGGTTGGACACTGAAGCTTTCTTT. It yields the protein CASSYFRLDTEAFF.

CDR3 bases: TGTGCCACCATACCTACGAGACATACGTGCCCCACGCAGGAGCTGTTTTTT. Translated, it gives CATIPTRHTCPTQELFF. This rearrangement joins TRBV24-1 to TRBJ2-2; no definite D call. The ends were cut back, 8 bases at V and 10 bases at J, with 28 bases in the middle. The germline CDR1 and CDR2 sequences are KGHDR and SFDVKD. This CDR3 contains 17 residues.

The chain has TRBV6-6 and TRBJ2-7; 8 nucleotides agree with TRBD2. Unmatched junction bases numbered 12, after V lost 5 bases and J lost 0 bases. Per the germline V gene, CDR1 is MNHNY and CDR2 is SVGAGI (reference sequence). The CDR3 runs 17 residues. This chain's CDR3 is CASSRGLVTVSSYEQYF. CDR3 DNA sequence: TGTGCCAGCAGTCGGGGACTAGTCACCGTGTCCTCCTACGAGCAGTACTTC.

The chain couples TRBV6-6 to TRBJ2-1; the match to TRBD2 covers 9 bases. The CDR3 covers 15 residues. V gave up 2 bases and J gave up 9 bases; unmatched junction bases: 8. The germline CDR1 and CDR2 sequences are MNHNY and SVGAGI (reference sequence). The CDR3 coding sequence is TGTGCCAGCAGTTACGGCGCGGGGGGGCAGGGTGAGCAGTTCTTC. It yields the protein CASSYGAGGQGEQFF.

This clone was counted between two and nine times. V usage is TRBV7-9 and J usage is TRBJ1-2; D remains unclear. Germline CDR1 and CDR2: SEHNR and FQNEAQ (reference sequence). Trimming removed 5 bases at V and 12 bases at J, with 4 bases between. The CDR3 spans 8 residues. The CDR3 spells CASSQDTF. In DNA, the CDR3 is TGTGCCAGCAGCCAGGACACCTTC. The entire variable domain, with the rest obtained from reference TRBV7-9 and TRBJ1-2, is as follows: DTGVSQNPRHKITKRGQNVTFRCDPISEHNRLYWYRQTLGQGPEFLTYFQNEAQLEKSRLLSDRFSAERPKGSFSTLEIQRTEQGDSAMYLCASSQDTFGSGTRLTVV.

This sequence joins TRBV23-1 and TRBJ1-5; no reliable D call. TRBV23-1 is known as an ORF, though its function is uncertain. The V end lost 4 bases, the J end lost 0 bases, and 10 bases lay between the germline ends. The CDR3 runs to 15 residues. The CDR3 is CASSPYRFSNQPQHF. CDR3 DNA sequence: TGCGCCAGCAGTCCTTACAGATTTAGCAATCAGCCCCAGCATTTT.

The chain couples TRBV6-5 to TRBJ1-4; D remains ambiguous. Germline V CDR1 and CDR2: MNHEY, SVGAGI. V was trimmed by 8 bases and J by 8 bases, leaving 18 bases between them. This CDR3 comprises 14 residues. CDR3 nucleotide sequence: TGTGCCAGCTCTCGGCCGGTCGACGGGGAAAAACTGTTTTTT. Its protein product is CASSRPVDGEKLFF.

This rearrangement joins TRBV28 to TRBJ1-6, with D perhaps matching TRBD1 (6 bases). Looked up from germline, CDR1 is MDHEN and CDR2 is SYDVKM. Trimming removed 8 bases at V and 8 bases at J, with 7 bases between. The CDR3 sequence is 11 residues long. CDR3 nucleotides: TGTGCCAGCTCAGGGGATTCACCCCTCCACTTT. Translating gives CASSGDSPLHF. The complete variable domain, with remaining parts taken from reference TRBV28 and TRBJ1-6, reads DVKVTQSSRYLVKRTGEKVFLECVQDMDHENMFWYRQDPGLGLRLIYFSYDVKMKEKGDIPEGYSVSREKKERFSLILESASTNQTSMYLCASSGDSPLHFGNGTRLTVT.